The present TCR beta chain was sequenced within a study of T cell clonality in common variable immunodeficiency. Study outcomes and limitations: In common variable immunodeficiency, TCR beta chains reportedly carried fewer deletions and N-nucleotide insertions. Fewer TCRbeta clones were shared among CVID subjects than controls. T cell subpopulation sequencing would be needed to explain CVID clonality.

This clone has ten or more counts. Antigen unknown. The CDR3 end is not reached by the read, which stops 3 residues before it; the germline J gene fills it in. Sequencing was performed with immunoSEQ multiplex PCR; in TCRdb, only in-frame clones are kept and a portion is missing. This repertoire holds tens of thousands of clones, and none appear only once. From germline, CDR1 is SEHNR and CDR2 FQNEAQ (reference sequence). The V and J ends lost 2 bases and 1 base respectively, with 8 bases between them. There are 14 residues in the CDR3. The specimen was peripheral blood mononuclear cells. The sequence was collected from a person aged 18 to 70 in good health. The V gene is TRBV7-9, the J gene TRBJ1-1; D gene uncertain. This chain's CDR3 is CASSLQAGNTEAFF. The DNA read from the CDR3 is TGTGCCAGCAGCTTACAGGCTGGGAACACTGAA.